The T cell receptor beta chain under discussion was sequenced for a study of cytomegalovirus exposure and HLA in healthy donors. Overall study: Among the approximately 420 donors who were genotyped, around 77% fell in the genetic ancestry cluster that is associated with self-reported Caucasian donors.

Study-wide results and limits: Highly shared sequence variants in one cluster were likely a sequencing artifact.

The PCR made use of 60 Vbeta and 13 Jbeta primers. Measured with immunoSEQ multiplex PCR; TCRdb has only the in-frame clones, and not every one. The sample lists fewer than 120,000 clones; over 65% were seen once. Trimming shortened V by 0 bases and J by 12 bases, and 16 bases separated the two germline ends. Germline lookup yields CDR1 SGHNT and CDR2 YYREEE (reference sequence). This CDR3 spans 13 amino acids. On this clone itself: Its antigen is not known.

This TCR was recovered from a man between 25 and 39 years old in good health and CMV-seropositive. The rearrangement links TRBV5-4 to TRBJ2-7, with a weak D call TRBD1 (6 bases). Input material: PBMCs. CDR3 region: CASSLGDNWRRYF. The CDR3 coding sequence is TGTGCCAGCAGCTTGGGGGACAATTGGAGGCGGTACTTC.